This T cell receptor (beta chain) was identified in a study of response to subunit inactivated influenza vaccine. Study-wide findings and caveats: It was suggested by the authors that few new T cells are recruited by each seasonal influenza vaccination.

A note on this clonotype: The antigen is not known.

Each CDR3 protein is one row after TCRdb ran MiXCR on the RT-PCR reads. This table holds around 480,000 distinct CDR3 sequences, more than 15% found once. CDR1 and CDR2 from the germline V gene are MDHEN and SYDVKM. After removal of 8 bases from V and 7 bases from J, the junction contained 8 bases not matched to a gene. This CDR3 has 13 amino acids. V usage is TRBV28 and J usage is TRBJ2-3; 8 nucleotides align to TRBD2. The sequences come from CD4+ T cells sorted from PBMCs, collected less than 30 months after vaccination. The receptor was isolated from a man aged 50-75 years who received an inactivated influenza vaccine. CDR3 sequence: CASEREPTNTQYF. The CDR3 region has the DNA TGTGCCAGCGAGCGGGAGCCGACAAATACGCAGTATTTT.